This TCR beta chain derives from a study of spatial heterogeneity in lung cancer. V shed 1 base and J 0 bases; nucleotides not matched to a gene: 9. The CDR3 length is 18 residues. CDR1 SGHTA and CDR2 FQGNSA come from the germline V gene. Study-wide results and caveats: It was found that expanded intratumoral alpha and beta TCR counts tracked tumor mutation counts.

Stated time point: sample taken at primary tumor resection. TCRdb re-called the 5' RACE reads with MiXCR, one entry per CDR3 protein. Of under 20,000 distinct CDR3 sequences detected, around 5% appear once; the ten largest clones hold about 9.3%. In its sample, this clonotype is medium-sized. Antigen: not known. Material: lung tumor tissue, obtained at surgery. This clonotype originated in a female donor with early-stage non-small cell lung cancer. The chain is built from TRBV7-2 and TRBJ2-3; TRBD2 matches at 8 bases. The CDR3 region is CASSLVVSSGYSTDTQYF. Here the CDR3 DNA reads TGTGCCAGCAGCTTAGTGGTGTCTAGCGGGTATAGCACAGATACGCAGTATTTT.